This entry is about one TCR beta chain. Its antigen is unidentified. From germline, CDR1 is SEHNR and CDR2 FQNEAQ (reference sequence). Trimming at V came to 5 bases and at J to 3 bases, leaving 7 bases not matched to a gene. The CDR3 has 15 residues. This specimen belongs to a study of OX40 agonist ivuxolimab in advanced cancers. Background on the study: Ivuxolimab, an agonist antibody against OX40 (CD134), was given to patients. Prior therapy, whether anti-PD-1, anti-PD-L1 or anti-CTLA-4, was allowed, and about 40% had some.

The data were produced by immunoSEQ multiplex PCR, yet TCRdb's version contains in-frame clones alone and is incomplete. Of 55,000 to 65,000 clones listed, less than 95% are singletons. Broader study findings: Some nonresponders also had low normalized T-cell clonal expansion. Relative to CD4+ cells, CD8+ T cells on average had more expanded clones.

The chain is built from TRBV7-9 and TRBJ1-2; 9 positions agree with TRBD1. The clonotype was recovered from an adult with an advanced solid tumor such as melanoma, head and neck, liver or kidney cancer. Sequences were derived from CD4+ or CD8+ T cells sorted from blood, sampled in a trial of the OX40 agonist ivuxolimab. The CDR3 DNA reads TGTGCCAGCAGCCCCGGACAGGGGAGTTACTATGGCTACACCTTC. Protein sequence: CASSPGQGSYYGYTF.